This T cell receptor (beta chain) was captured by sequencing in a study of T cell responses to AZD1222 COVID-19 vaccine. Overall study findings and caveats: Spike-specific TCR repertoires showed rising breadth and depth after two AZD1222 doses.

Sequencing was performed with immunoSEQ multiplex PCR; in TCRdb, only in-frame clones are kept and a portion is missing. Counted here are more than 150,000 clones, roughly nine tenths occurring once; the ten biggest clones make up roughly 1.6%. The V gene end was trimmed by 5 bases and the J gene end by 2 bases; junction bases not matched to a gene: 6. The germline V gene encodes CDR1 MNHEY and CDR2 SMNVEV (reference sequence). The CDR3 consists of 15 residues. As for this clone: Its cognate antigen is unknown.

Pooling was applied to second doses at about 4 or about 12 weeks. This sequence originates from an adult who received the AZD1222 COVID-19 vaccine. The chain recombines TRBV27 with TRBJ2-4, with 7 bases identical to TRBD1. This material consisted of peripheral blood, taken 28 days after the second AZD1222 dose. The CDR3 reads CASSAGTVPKNIQYF. The DNA for the CDR3 is TGTGCCAGCAGTGCCGGGACAGTTCCCAAAAACATTCAGTACTTC.